These 25 T cell receptor beta chains were sequenced from one sample in a study of blood T cell dynamics during melanoma immunotherapy. Generated by immunoSEQ multiplex PCR, the TCRdb table keeps only in-frame clones and is missing some. The sample has 9,000 to 13,000 clones; approximately 84% are singletons. Time point described: pre-treatment baseline. This sample comprised blood, obtained from a patient treated with checkpoint blockade. These receptor sequences come from a human donor with melanoma.

The V gene is TRBV19, the J gene TRBJ2-1; 8 bases are shared with TRBD1. CDR1 is LNHDA and CDR2 is SQIVND in the germline V gene (reference sequence). This CDR3 has 15 residues. The V gene end was trimmed by 6 bases and the J gene end by 5 bases; junction bases not matched to a gene: 9. The CDR3 sequence: CASSDSGGFHNEQFF. The CDR3, as DNA: TGTGCCAGTAGCGACTCAGGGGGCTTCCACAATGAGCAGTTCTTC.

This sequence joins TRBV5-1 and TRBJ1-4, with D perhaps matching TRBD1 (5 bases). V was cut by 0 bases and J by 0 bases, with 9 bases left in between. CDR1 is SGHRS and CDR2 is YFSETQ in the germline V gene. The CDR3 is 16 amino acids. This chain's CDR3 is CASSLASTATNEKLFF. The CDR3 region has the DNA TGCGCCAGCAGCTTGGCCTCGACAGCAACTAATGAAAAACTGTTTTTT. Drawing the rest from reference TRBV5-1 and TRBJ1-4, the complete variable domain is KAGVTQTPRYLIKTRGQQVTLSCSPISGHRSVSWYQQTPGQGLQFLFEYFSETQRNKGNFPGRFSGRQFSNSRSEMNVSTLELGDSALYLCASSLASTATNEKLFFGSGTQLSVL.

This chain connects TRBV7-3 to TRBJ1-1; TRBD1 aligns across 9 bases. The CDR3 totals 14 residues. V trimming: 3 bases; J trimming: 2 bases; junction bases outside the gene matches: 1. The germline gives CDR1 SGHTA, CDR2 FQGTGA. DNA for the CDR3: TGTGCCAGCAGCTTGACAGGGGGTAACACTGAAGCTTTCTTT. This gives the protein CASSLTGGNTEAFF.

DNA of the CDR3: TGTGCCAGCAGCTTACAGGCTGAAGCTTTCTTT. This codes for CASSLQAEAFF. The V call is TRBV7-6, the J call TRBJ1-1, with D unclear. The CDR3 runs to 11 residues. Germline CDR1 SGHVS, CDR2 FNYEAQ. The ends were cut back, 2 bases at V and 6 bases at J, with 4 bases in the middle.

The V call is TRBV29-1, the J call TRBJ2-3; D gene uncertain. Germline V lookup: CDR1 SQVTM, CDR2 ANQGSEA. The CDR3 covers 15 residues. V was cut by 6 bases and J by 1 base, with 17 bases left in between. In nucleotides, the CDR3 is TGCAGCGTCCGTATGGGCCAGTTGGGCACAGATACGCAGTATTTT. Residues: CSVRMGQLGTDTQYF.

The chain employs TRBV7-2 and TRBJ1-5, with TRBD1 as a possible D gene (6 bases). Germline CDR1 and CDR2: SGHTA and FQGNSA. This CDR3 is 15 amino acids long. Trimming took off 2 bases at V and 0 bases at J, with 8 bases between the two ends. CDR3 in amino acids: CASSLTTGSNQPQHF. CDR3 DNA sequence: TGTGCCAGCAGCTTAACGACAGGTAGCAATCAGCCCCAGCATTTT. The variable domain in full, completed from reference TRBV7-2 and TRBJ1-5, reads GAGVSQSPSNKVTEKGKDVELRCDPISGHTALYWYRQSLGQGLEFLIYFQGNSAPDKSGLPSDRFSAERTGGSVSTLTIQRTQQEDSAVYLCASSLTTGSNQPQHFGDGTRLSIL.

The table lists this clone with a few counts. The CDR3 DNA reads TGTGCCAGCAGCTTAGCGCCTGGTGCGGGGGGTCGCACAGATACGCAGTATTTT. It is translated as CASSLAPGAGGRTDTQYF. The rearrangement uses TRBV7-2 and TRBJ2-3; the match to TRBD2 covers 8 bases. With 0 bases clipped from V and 1 base from J, the junction kept 9 bases outside the gene matches. Germline values: CDR1 SGHTA, CDR2 FQGNSA. The CDR3 loop spans 18 amino acids.

This clone was observed a few times. The V call is TRBV10-1, the J call TRBJ2-7; TRBD1 agrees at 12 bases. The CDR3 is made up of 23 amino acids. CDR1 is WNHNN and CDR2 is SYGVQD in the germline V gene (reference sequence). Trimming took 4 bases from V and 3 from J; bases not matched to a gene: 28. The CDR3 protein is CASSGDSGQGAGYITNCSYEQYF. Written as DNA, the CDR3 is TGCGCCAGCAGTGGTGATTCGGGACAGGGGGCCGGCTATATCACCAACTGCAGCTACGAGCAGTACTTC.

This chain joins TRBV10-3 and TRBJ1-1, with unresolved D. The V and J ends lost 4 bases and 0 bases respectively, with 9 bases between them. The length of the CDR3 is 14 residues. CDR1 and CDR2 from the germline V gene are ENHRY and SYGVKD. This CDR3 reads CAISVDIMNTEAFF. The CDR3 nucleotides are TGTGCCATCAGTGTCGACATAATGAACACTGAAGCTTTCTTT.

The J gene is TRBJ2-3, the V gene TRBV7-7, with D hard to call. V was cut by 6 bases and J by 1 base, with 8 bases left in between. The CDR3 runs 13 residues. Per the germline V gene, CDR1 is SSHAT and CDR2 is FNYEAQ (reference sequence). CDR3 protein: CASRELGTDTQYF. As DNA, the CDR3 is TGTGCCAGCAGGGAACTGGGCACAGATACGCAGTATTTT.

The chain is built from TRBV4-3 and TRBJ2-1, with 9 bases that match TRBD2. CDR3 length: 15 amino acids. J was trimmed by 6 bases and V by 1 base; bases with no gene match: 4. The germline gives CDR1 LGHNA, CDR2 YSLEER. CDR3 bases: TGCGCCAGCAGCCAAGCGGCGGGGGGGTTCAATGAGCAGTTCTTC. This sequence encodes CASSQAAGGFNEQFF.

This rearrangement joins TRBV7-8 to TRBJ1-1; D is perhaps TRBD1 (5 bases). This CDR3 region has 14 residues. Trimming pared 5 bases from V and 4 bases from J, leaving 14 bases between. CDR1 and CDR2 (germline): SGHVS, FQNEAQ. CDR3 in amino acids: CASSAQAGLTEAFF. The CDR3 bases are TGTGCCAGCAGCGCCCAGGCAGGGCTCACTGAAGCTTTCTTT.

V is TRBV5-1 and J is TRBJ1-2, with TRBD1 matching 8 bases. Trimming took 2 bases from V and 4 from J; bases not matched to a gene: 4. The CDR3 is 14 residues long. The V gene's germline CDR1 is SGHRS and CDR2 YFSETQ. The DNA for the CDR3 is TGCGCCAGCAGCTTTACAGGGGGGGCCTATGGCTACACCTTC. Translation: CASSFTGGAYGYTF.

The chain is built from TRBV5-4 and TRBJ1-2; D remains unclear. The germline CDR1 and CDR2 sequences are SGHNT and YYREEE (reference sequence). Deletions cut 4 bases from V and 5 bases from J, with 9 bases between. The CDR3 has 12 residues. The CDR3 sequence is CASSPGGYGYTF. CDR3 DNA: TGTGCCAGCAGCCCTGGAGGTTATGGCTACACCTTC.

V is TRBV7-2 and J is TRBJ2-1; D unclear. This CDR3 contains 13 residues. The germline V gene encodes CDR1 SGHTA and CDR2 FQGNSA. Deletions cut 4 bases from V and 12 bases from J, with 16 bases between. The CDR3 region has the DNA TGTGCCAGCAGCTCCCCTCCCGTCGGCTTGCAGTTCTTC. Protein: CASSSPPVGLQFF. Using reference TRBV7-2 and TRBJ2-1 for the parts outside the CDR3, the full variable domain is GAGVSQSPSNKVTEKGKDVELRCDPISGHTALYWYRQSLGQGLEFLIYFQGNSAPDKSGLPSDRFSAERTGGSVSTLTIQRTQQEDSAVYLCASSSPPVGLQFFGPGTRLTVL.

V gene TRBV11-3 combines with J gene TRBJ2-7, with TRBD2 as a possible D gene (7 bases). The CDR3 length is 16 residues. Trimming took 1 base from V and 0 from J, leaving 13 bases between them. In germline, CDR1 is SGHNT, CDR2 YENEEA. The CDR3 spells CASSLGGGLSSYEQYF. DNA for the CDR3: TGTGCCAGCAGCTTAGGGGGGGGGCTAAGCTCCTACGAGCAGTACTTC.

This chain uses TRBV6-1 with TRBJ1-1; D might be TRBD1 (5 bases). Trimming shortened V by 4 bases and J by 4 bases, and 10 bases separated the two germline ends. Germline V lookup: CDR1 MNHNS, CDR2 SASEGT. This CDR3 region has 13 residues. CDR3 sequence (DNA): TGTGCCAGCAGTGGGGCAGGGAGCACTGAAGCTTTCTTT. Translated: CASSGAGSTEAFF.

J is TRBJ2-7 and V is TRBV6-1; TRBD1 matches 9 bases. Trimming removed 0 bases from V and 4 bases from J; junction bases left unmatched: 10. Germline loops: CDR1 MNHNS, CDR2 SASEGT. The CDR3 contains 17 residues. This CDR3 reads CASSEARLGQGLYEQYF. CDR3 sequence (DNA): TGTGCCAGCAGTGAAGCTCGTCTGGGACAGGGATTATACGAGCAGTACTTC.

The chain's CDR3 is CASSPGTPNTGELFF. Written as DNA, the CDR3 is TGTGCCAGCAGCCCCGGGACACCGAACACCGGGGAGCTGTTTTTT. The V gene is TRBV7-8, the J gene TRBJ2-2, with a possible D match to TRBD1 (6 bases). Germline CDR1 SGHVS, CDR2 FQNEAQ. The length of the CDR3 is 15 residues. Trimming took off 5 bases at V and 0 bases at J, with 10 bases between the two ends. Combining the CDR3 with reference TRBV7-8 and TRBJ2-2 gives the whole variable domain GAGVSQSPRYKVAKRGQDVALRCDPISGHVSLFWYQQALGQGPEFLTYFQNEAQLDKSGLPSDRFFAERPEGSVSTLKIQRTQQEDSAVYLCASSPGTPNTGELFFGEGSRLTVL.

This chain uses TRBV7-3 with TRBJ1-2; TRBD1 aligns across 11 bases. V was pared by 0 bases and J by 3 bases, with 6 bases of the junction left unmatched. The germline V gene encodes CDR1 SGHTA and CDR2 FQGTGA. The length of the CDR3 is 17 residues. The CDR3 loop reads CASSLTEGQGVDYGYTF. Written as DNA, the CDR3 is TGTGCCAGCAGCTTAACGGAGGGACAGGGGGTCGACTATGGCTACACCTTC.

The chain couples TRBV4-3 to TRBJ1-2; D not resolved. The V and J ends lost 0 bases and 8 bases respectively, with 13 bases between them. In germline, CDR1 is LGHNA, CDR2 YSLEER. CDR3 length equals 14 residues. The CDR3 sequence: CASSQERLQGGYTF. The CDR3 DNA reads as TGCGCCAGCAGCCAAGAACGACTCCAAGGGGGCTACACCTTC.

The genes are TRBV29-1 and TRBJ1-1; 8 positions agree with TRBD1. The V gene's germline CDR1 is SQVTM and CDR2 ANQGSEA. The ends lost 8 bases at V and 0 bases at J; junction bases unmatched: 8. The CDR3 totals 14 residues. CDR3 sequence reads: CSIWTGIMNTEAFF. Here the CDR3 DNA reads TGCAGCATATGGACAGGGATCATGAACACTGAAGCTTTCTTT.

This chain uses TRBV29-1 with TRBJ1-4; D perhaps matches TRBD1 (5 bases). CDR3 length: 15 residues. V was pared by 0 bases and J by 5 bases, with 13 bases between. Germline assignment: CDR1 SQVTM and CDR2 ANQGSEA. CDR3 coding DNA: TGCAGCGTTGAAGATTACGTCAGGGTGAATGAAAAACTGTTTTTT. This translates into CSVEDYVRVNEKLFF.

The CDR3 loop is CASSDGSLTNEKLFF. DNA of the CDR3: TGTGCCAGCAGTGATGGTTCGCTTACTAATGAAAAACTGTTTTTT. The V call is TRBV2, the J call TRBJ1-4; D unresolved. The CDR3 is 15 amino acids. The germline gives CDR1 SNHLY, CDR2 FYNNEI. Trimming took off 3 bases at V and 2 bases at J, with 10 bases between the two ends.

This sequence joins TRBV11-3 and TRBJ2-3, with D possibly being TRBD1 (6 bases). CDR1 and CDR2 from the germline V gene are SGHNT and YENEEA. The CDR3 is 14 amino acids. V gave up 6 bases and J gave up 7 bases, with 17 bases separating them. The chain's CDR3 is CASRGGTLGNTQYF. The CDR3 DNA reads as TGTGCCAGCAGAGGGGGAACGCTCGGGAATACGCAGTATTTT.